The TCR beta chain described here comes from a study of cytomegalovirus exposure and HLA in healthy donors. Germline CDR1 reads SEHNR; CDR2 reads FQNEAQ (reference sequence). V was trimmed by 5 bases and J by 2 bases, leaving 13 bases between them. The CDR3 length is 15 residues. Both 60 Vbeta primers and 13 Jbeta primers went into the PCR. Here immunoSEQ multiplex PCR was the method, and the copy in TCRdb shows in-frame clones only, minus some. There are hundreds of thousands of clones in the sample; roughly 84% occur only once, and 0.71% lies in the top ten. The receptor's source is a boy between 2 and 15 years old in good health and CMV-seronegative. Sequencing input: PBMCs. The genes are TRBV7-9 and TRBJ2-1; D may be TRBD1 (6 bases). The CDR3 DNA is TGTGCCAGCAGCCCAAACAGGGTTACCTACAATGAGCAGTTCTTC. This gives the protein CASSPNRVTYNEQFF.